The source of this T cell receptor beta chain is a study of T cells in Graves' hyperthyroidism and ophthalmopathy. The study, taken as a whole, reports: Ophthalmopathy and stable hyperthyroidism were told apart by a 13 V-J model. Within blood appeared most thyroid clonotypes that had expanded above 0.001. The model's output predicted ophthalmopathy at a median of 6.5 months prior to onset.

Germline V gives CDR1 KGHDR, CDR2 SFDVKD. V lost 4 bases and J lost 5, with 14 bases in between. This CDR3 is 15 amino acids long. Concerning this clonotype: Its specificity is not known.

TCR beta CDR3 sequences were amplified from RNA transcripts. The HTBI primer set was used in a first-round RT-PCR of the TCR CDR3. TCRdb fed the multiplex PCR reads into MiXCR, producing one record per CDR3 protein. The sample yields under 700,000 distinct CDR3 sequences, about 45% seen once. The patients, who ranged from 18 to 65 in age, presented with newly diagnosed hyperthyroidism lasting under 2 months. This sequence originates from a woman younger than 30 with Graves' hyperthyroidism. Sequencing was done on a sample of peripheral blood or thyroid tissue (not recorded which). The genes are TRBV24-1 and TRBJ1-5; D might be TRBD1 (6 bases). Here the CDR3 reads CATSDPSTGYQPQHF. DNA for the CDR3: TGTGCCACCAGTGACCCCTCCACAGGGTATCAGCCCCAGCATTTT.